The TCR beta chain described here comes from a study of identifying expanded T cells in peripheral blood. The trim removed 4 bases at V and 6 bases at J, leaving 1 base unmatched. In germline, CDR1 is SNHLY, CDR2 FYNNEI. This CDR3 spans 14 amino acids. The repertoire was sequenced with immunoSEQ multiplex PCR; TCRdb's copy has only in-frame clones and lacks some. Here the sample spans under 95,000 clones, around 91% being singletons. J is TRBJ2-2 and V is TRBV2; the match to TRBD2 covers 11 bases. The source of this sequence is a person aged 18 to 75 in good health. The sample consisted of blood. In nucleotides, the CDR3 is TGTGCCAGCAGTGTAGCGGGGGGGCCCGGGGAGCTGTTTTTT. It translates to CASSVAGGPGELFF.